The sequence of this T cell receptor beta chain was determined in a study of radiotherapy plus CTLA-4 blockade in lung cancer. Ipilimumab CTLA-4 blockade and focal radiation were given to patients with chemo-refractory metastatic non-small-cell lung cancer. Assay: immunoSEQ multiplex PCR; the TCRdb copy retains only in-frame clones and omits some. Here the sample spans fewer than 75,000 clones, around 90% being singletons. V was shortened by 3 bases and J by 5 bases, with 16 bases between the two germline ends. Germline V gives CDR1 SEHNR, CDR2 FQNEAQ (reference sequence). CDR3 size: 15 residues. This receptor was obtained from a human donor with non-small cell lung cancer that progressed on radiotherapy plus ipilimumab. The sequencing here drew on peripheral blood, taken from a patient treated with radiotherapy plus ipilimumab. This chain links TRBV7-9 with TRBJ2-5; D might be TRBD1 or TRBD2, each matching 6 bases. The CDR3 sequence: CASSLGRGGRETQYF. The CDR3 DNA follows: TGTGCCAGCAGCTTGGGCAGGGGAGGAAGGGAGACCCAGTACTTC.